This is a list of T cell receptor beta chains from one sample in a study of cytomegalovirus exposure and HLA in healthy donors. Sequencing was performed with immunoSEQ multiplex PCR; in TCRdb, only in-frame clones are kept and a portion is missing. Of 70,000 to 95,000 clones detected, approximately 56% appear once; the ten largest clones hold 4.5% to 5.5%. Source material: PBMCs. All receptors come from a woman aged 25-40 years in good health and CMV-seropositive. Each CDR3 is given with its conserved first and last residue. The order of the fields is J gene, D gene, V gene, clone size, CDR3 protein, CDR3 DNA. D genes are given only for firm matches. Some rows mark clone size as missing; the rest say once, few, many or name a class of expanded clone.

TRBJ2-7,TRBD1,TRBV4-1,NA,CASSQTGAISYEQYF,TGCGCCAGCAGCCAGACAGGGGCGATCTCCTACGAGCAGTACTTC
TRBJ1-5,TRBD1,TRBV28,few,CASRQGGNQPQHF,TGTGCCAGCCGGCAGGGGGGCAATCAGCCCCAGCATTTT
TRBJ2-1,NA,TRBV7-9,NA,CASSLAPGEGQSYNEQFF,TGTGCCAGCAGCTTAGCTCCGGGTGAGGGACAATCCTACAATGAGCAGTTCTTC
TRBJ1-1,NA,TRBV7-2,NA,CASSAGLNTEAFF,TGTGCCAGCAGCGCGGGCCTTAACACTGAAGCTTTCTTT
TRBJ2-1,TRBD2,TRBV19,few,CASTRLAGAYNEQFF,TGTGCCAGTACCCGCCTAGCGGGGGCTTACAATGAGCAGTTCTTC
TRBJ2-7,NA,TRBV9,NA,CASSVVESEQYF,TGTGCCAGCAGCGTAGTTGAGAGCGAGCAGTACTTC
TRBJ1-1,TRBD1,TRBV14,NA,CASSRQGAAIRGTEAFF,TGTGCCAGCAGCCGACAGGGGGCTGCCATCCGGGGCACTGAAGCTTTCTTT
TRBJ2-1,TRBD2,TRBV18,once,CASSPPRRGAGYNEQFF,TGTGCCAGCTCACCACCGAGGCGGGGGGCCGGTTACAATGAGCAGTTCTTC
TRBJ2-7,NA,TRBV30,NA,CAWSLGHASNEQYF,TGTGCCTGGAGCTTGGGACACGCGTCCAACGAGCAGTACTTC
TRBJ1-5,TRBD1,TRBV5-5,NA,CASSLTGAHQPQHF,TGTGCCAGCAGCTTAACAGGGGCCCATCAGCCCCAGCATTTT
TRBJ2-1,NA,TRBV18,NA,CASSLPGTSYNEQFF,TGTGCCAGCTCACTTCCCGGGACTTCCTACAATGAGCAGTTCTTC
TRBJ2-3,NA,TRBV5-4,NA,CASSVGAEVPYF,TGTGCCAGCAGCGTTGGGGCCGAGGTTCCGTATTTT
TRBJ1-1,TRBD1,TRBV11-2,NA,CASTITGTGSTEAFF,TGTGCCAGCACTATAACCGGGACAGGTAGCACTGAAGCTTTCTTT
TRBJ1-1,NA,TRBV6-1,NA,CASSQSHSGTEAFF,TGTGCCAGCAGCCAGTCCCACTCGGGGACTGAAGCTTTCTTT
TRBJ2-5,TRBD1,TRBV25-1,NA,CASSERDRGLKETQYF,TGTGCCAGCAGTGAAAGGGACAGGGGGCTGAAAGAGACCCAGTACTTC
TRBJ2-1,NA,TRBV19,NA,CASSMGGPNEQFF,TGTGCCAGTAGTATGGGGGGGCCTAATGAGCAGTTCTTC
TRBJ2-7,NA,TRBV7-6,few,CASSLTPYEQYF,TGTGCCAGCAGCCTAACCCCCTACGAGCAGTACTTC
TRBJ1-6,NA,TRBV6-6,NA,CASSRTRDSPLHF,TGTGCCAGCAGTCGTACTCGGGATTCACCCCTCCACTTT
TRBJ1-4,TRBD1,TRBV9,NA,CASSAGGGEKLFF,TGTGCCAGCAGCGCAGGGGGCGGTGAAAAACTGTTTTTT
TRBJ2-7,NA,TRBV19,NA,CASSHQGGEEQYF,TGTGCCAGTAGTCACCAGGGGGGTGAGGAGCAGTACTTC
TRBJ1-1,NA,TRBV30,NA,CAWSVRGAGTEAFF,TGTGCCTGGAGTGTTCGTGGGGCGGGGACTGAAGCTTTCTTT
TRBJ1-2,NA,TRBV9,NA,CASSVEDRTYYGYPF,TGTGCCAGCAGCGTGGAGGACAGAACTTACTATGGCTACCCCTTC
TRBJ2-7,NA,TRBV7-8,few,CASSSSSTGFDEQYF,TGTGCCAGCAGCTCCTCCAGTACGGGGTTCGACGAGCAGTACTTC
TRBJ2-7,NA,TRBV5-1,NA,CASSLDGGPYEQYF,TGCGCCAGCAGCTTGGACGGGGGACCTTACGAGCAGTACTTC
TRBJ2-7,NA,TRBV21-1,NA,CASIDRGSYEQYF,TGTGCCAGCATTGATCGGGGCTCCTACGAGCAGTACTTC
TRBJ1-1,TRBD1,TRBV7-3,NA,CASSWGQMNTEAFF,TGTGCCAGCAGCTGGGGACAGATGAACACTGAAGCTTTCTTT
TRBJ2-3,TRBD2,TRBV15,NA,CATSRVLAGVTDTQYF,TGTGCCACCAGCAGAGTACTAGCGGGGGTTACAGATACGCAGTATTTT
TRBJ2-6,NA,TRBV19,NA,CASSTHRAGANVLTF,TGTGCCAGTAGTACCCACAGGGCTGGGGCCAACGTCCTGACTTTC
TRBJ2-7,NA,TRBV10-3,few,CAISPPAGQGGYEQYF,TGTGCCATCAGTCCTCCCGCAGGACAGGGAGGGTACGAGCAGTACTTC
TRBJ1-5,NA,TRBV19,NA,CASSGGGPNQPQHF,TGTGCCAGTAGCGGTGGAGGGCCCAATCAGCCCCAGCATTTT
TRBJ2-5,NA,TRBV5-1,few,CASASGDQETQYF,TGCGCCAGCGCATCCGGGGACCAAGAGACCCAGTACTTC
TRBJ1-2,TRBD1,TRBV5-6,NA,CASSLGRQGGYTF,TGTGCCAGCAGCTTGGGCCGACAGGGAGGCTACACCTTC
TRBJ2-3,TRBD2,TRBV5-4,few,CASSPRLAGGVDTQYF,TGTGCCAGCAGCCCCCGACTAGCGGGGGGCGTCGATACGCAGTATTTT
TRBJ2-2,NA,TRBV6-6,NA,CASTTQGPSITGELFF,TGTGCCAGCACCACCCAGGGCCCCTCTATCACCGGGGAGCTGTTTTTT
TRBJ1-2,NA,TRBV27,NA,CASSFLPPVGGYTF,TGTGCCAGCAGCTTTCTTCCCCCGGTTGGTGGCTACACCTTC
TRBJ1-5,NA,TRBV5-6,NA,CASSFGQQPQHF,TGTGCCAGCAGCTTCGGACAGCAGCCCCAGCATTTT
TRBJ1-5,NA,TRBV6-6,NA,CASSGDSTEQPQHF,TGTGCCAGCAGTGGAGACAGTACGGAGCAGCCCCAGCATTTT
TRBJ2-3,NA,TRBV10-3,NA,CATRGEGTDTQYF,TGTGCCACCAGGGGGGAGGGCACAGATACGCAGTATTTT
TRBJ1-2,TRBD1,TRBV13,few,CASSPQFDRANYGYTF,TGTGCCAGCAGCCCCCAATTCGACAGGGCTAACTATGGCTACACCTTC
TRBJ2-7,TRBD2,TRBV15,NA,CATSRDGQAGDEQYF,TGTGCCACCAGCAGAGATGGCCAGGCGGGGGACGAGCAGTACTTC
TRBJ1-3,NA,TRBV7-2,NA,CASSLGATAGSGNTIYF,TGTGCCAGCAGCTTAGGGGCCACGGCGGGCTCTGGAAACACCATATATTTT
TRBJ1-2,NA,TRBV7-6,NA,CASSPGDRYRDYGYTF,TGTGCCAGCAGCCCCGGCGACAGGTATCGTGACTATGGCTACACCTTC
TRBJ2-1,NA,TRBV6-6,NA,CASSYPERSYNEQFF,TGTGCCAGCAGTTACCCGGAGAGGTCCTACAATGAGCAGTTCTTC
TRBJ2-7,TRBD1,TRBV10-3,once,CAIRETGGHEQYF,TGTGCCATCAGGGAGACAGGGGGCCACGAGCAGTACTTC
TRBJ1-6,NA,TRBV5-1,NA,CASSLTQAPSPLHF,TGCGCCAGCAGCCTAACACAGGCACCATCACCCCTCCACTTT
TRBJ1-6,TRBD1,TRBV2,few,CASRDRTGGSPLHF,TGTGCCAGCAGAGACAGGACAGGGGGATCACCCCTCCACTTT
TRBJ2-2,NA,TRBV19,few,CASSTGEADTGELFF,TGTGCCAGTAGTACAGGGGAAGCGGACACCGGGGAGCTGTTTTTT
TRBJ2-2,NA,TRBV6-1,few,CASSEGRGLSMFF,TGTGCCAGCAGTGAAGGGAGGGGGCTTTCTATGTTTTTT
TRBJ1-2,NA,TRBV11-2,NA,CASSLGGEARKTDF,TGTGCCAGCAGCTTAGGGGGGGAAGCTCGTAAGACGGACTTC
TRBJ1-2,NA,TRBV30,NA,CAWSVLWGGYTF,TGTGCCTGGAGTGTACTTTGGGGCGGCTACACCTTC
TRBJ2-4,NA,TRBV7-9,NA,CASSLVGGTKNIQYF,TGTGCCAGCAGCTTAGTGGGAGGAACCAAAAACATTCAGTACTTC
TRBJ1-5,NA,TRBV30,NA,CAWSGTASNQPQHF,TGTGCCTGGAGTGGGACAGCTAGCAATCAGCCCCAGCATTTT
TRBJ2-5,TRBD1,TRBV7-9,few,CASSDRVGQETQYF,TGTGCCAGCAGCGACAGGGTTGGACAAGAGACCCAGTACTTC
TRBJ1-2,NA,TRBV28,NA,CASSLWVRGYGYTF,TGTGCCAGCAGTTTATGGGTCAGGGGATATGGCTACACCTTC